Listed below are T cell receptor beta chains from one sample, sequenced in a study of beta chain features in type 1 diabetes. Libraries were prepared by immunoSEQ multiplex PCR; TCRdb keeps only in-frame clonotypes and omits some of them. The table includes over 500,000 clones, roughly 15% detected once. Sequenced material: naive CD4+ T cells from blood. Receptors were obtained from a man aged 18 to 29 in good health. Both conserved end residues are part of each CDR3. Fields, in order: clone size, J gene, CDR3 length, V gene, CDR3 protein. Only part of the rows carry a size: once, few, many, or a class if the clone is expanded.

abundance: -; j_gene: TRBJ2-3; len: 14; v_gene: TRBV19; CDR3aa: CASSIGPGLDTQYF
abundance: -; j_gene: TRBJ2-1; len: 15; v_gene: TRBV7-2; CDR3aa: CASSLGQGPYNEQFF
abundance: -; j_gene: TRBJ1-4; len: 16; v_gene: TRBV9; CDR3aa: CASSVGPAGGNEKLFF
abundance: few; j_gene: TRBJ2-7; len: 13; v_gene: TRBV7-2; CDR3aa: CASSLTVGYEQYF
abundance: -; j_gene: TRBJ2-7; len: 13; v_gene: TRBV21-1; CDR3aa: CASSSRGGYVQYF
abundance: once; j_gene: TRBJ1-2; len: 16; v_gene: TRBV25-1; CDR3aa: CASSDLRQREGAGYTF
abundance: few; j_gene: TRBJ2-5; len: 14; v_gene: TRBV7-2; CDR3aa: CASSSRRGGETQYF
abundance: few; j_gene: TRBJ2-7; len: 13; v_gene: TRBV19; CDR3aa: CASNRDPSYEQYF
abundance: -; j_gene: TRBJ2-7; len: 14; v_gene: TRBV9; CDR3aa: CASSPRGRVDEQYF
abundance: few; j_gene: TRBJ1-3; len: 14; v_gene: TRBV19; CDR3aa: CASTGTGSGNTIYF